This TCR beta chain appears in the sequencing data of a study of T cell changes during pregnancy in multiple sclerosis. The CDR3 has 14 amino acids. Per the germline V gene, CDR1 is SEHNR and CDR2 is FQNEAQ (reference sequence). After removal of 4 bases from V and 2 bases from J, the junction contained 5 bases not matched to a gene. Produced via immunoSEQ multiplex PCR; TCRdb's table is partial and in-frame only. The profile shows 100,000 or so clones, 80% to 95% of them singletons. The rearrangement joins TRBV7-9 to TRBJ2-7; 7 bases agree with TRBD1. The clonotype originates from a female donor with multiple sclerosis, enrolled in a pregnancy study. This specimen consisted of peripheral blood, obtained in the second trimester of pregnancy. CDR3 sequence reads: CASSSTGLTYEQYF. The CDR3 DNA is TGTGCCAGCAGCTCGACAGGGCTTACCTACGAGCAGTACTTC. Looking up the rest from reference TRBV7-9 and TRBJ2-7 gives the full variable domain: DTGVSQNPRHKITKRGQNVTFRCDPISEHNRLYWYRQTLGQGPEFLTYFQNEAQLEKSRLLSDRFSAERPKGSFSTLEIQRTEQGDSAMYLCASSSTGLTYEQYFGPGTRLTVT.